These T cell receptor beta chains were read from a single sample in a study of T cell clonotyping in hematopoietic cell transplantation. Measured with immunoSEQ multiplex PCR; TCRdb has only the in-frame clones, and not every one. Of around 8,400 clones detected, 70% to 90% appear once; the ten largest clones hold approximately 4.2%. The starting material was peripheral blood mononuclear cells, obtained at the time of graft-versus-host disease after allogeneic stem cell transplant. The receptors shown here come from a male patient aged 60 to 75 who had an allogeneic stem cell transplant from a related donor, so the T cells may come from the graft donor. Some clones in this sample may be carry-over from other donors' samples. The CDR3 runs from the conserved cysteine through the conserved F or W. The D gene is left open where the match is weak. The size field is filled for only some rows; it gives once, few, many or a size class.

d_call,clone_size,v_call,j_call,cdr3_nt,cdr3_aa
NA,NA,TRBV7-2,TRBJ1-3,TGTGCCAGCAGCTTATTTAACACAGGGACTGGAAACACCATATATTTT,CASSLFNTGTGNTIYF
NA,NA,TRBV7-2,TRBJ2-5,TGTGCCAGCAGCCTAGGGGAGTCCCGGGCCCAGTACTTC,CASSLGESRAQYF
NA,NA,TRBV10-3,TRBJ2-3,TGTGCCATCATACGGCTCACCGTCAGGGAAGATACGCAGTATTTT,CAIIRLTVREDTQYF
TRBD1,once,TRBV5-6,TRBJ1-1,TGTGCCAGCAGCTTCTCACCTCCCGGGACAGGGAACACTGAAGCTTTCTTT,CASSFSPPGTGNTEAFF
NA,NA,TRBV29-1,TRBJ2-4,TGCAGCGCTGGAGCAGGGGAGGACATTCAGTACTTC,CSAGAGEDIQYF
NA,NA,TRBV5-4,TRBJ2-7,TGTGCCAGCACCTCAGGCCCCATAGAAACCGAGCAGTACTTC,CASTSGPIETEQYF
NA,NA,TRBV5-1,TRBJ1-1,TGCGCCAGCAGCTTGGACAGAGAGATGAACACTGAAGCTTTCTTT,CASSLDREMNTEAFF
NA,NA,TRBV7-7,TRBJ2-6,TGTGCCAGCAGCAAATCCGTGCCACAAAGTCGGGCCAACGTCCTGACTTTC,CASSKSVPQSRANVLTF
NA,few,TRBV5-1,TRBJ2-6,TGCGCCAGCAGCTTGGCAAAGAGCTCTGGGGCCAACGTCCTGACTTTC,CASSLAKSSGANVLTF
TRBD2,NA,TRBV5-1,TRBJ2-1,TGCGCCAGCAGCTTGGGCCTAGCGGGGGGGAATGAGCAGTTCTTC,CASSLGLAGGNEQFF
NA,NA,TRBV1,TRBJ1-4,TGCACCAGCAGCCAAGGAGACAGTAATGAAAAACTGTTTTTT,CTSSQGDSNEKLFF
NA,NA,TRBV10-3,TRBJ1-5,TGTGCCATCAGTGATGGGGAGCATCAGCCCCAGCATTTT,CAISDGEHQPQHF
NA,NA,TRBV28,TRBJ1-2,TGTGCCAGCAGTTTGGGACACCCCTATACCGGGTACACCTTC,CASSLGHPYTGYTF
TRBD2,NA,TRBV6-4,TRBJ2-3,TGTGCCAGCAGTACCGGGGGGACAGATACGCAGTATTTT,CASSTGGTDTQYF
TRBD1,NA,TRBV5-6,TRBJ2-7,TGTGCCAGCAGCTACACAGGGGATTTCGAGCAGTACTTC,CASSYTGDFEQYF
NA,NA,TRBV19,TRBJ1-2,TGTGCCACCTCCGAGGACGCATGGGGGAACTATGGCTACACCTTC,CATSEDAWGNYGYTF
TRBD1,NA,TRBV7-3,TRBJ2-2,TGTGCCAGCAGACCGACAGGGTTCCCCGGGGAGCTGTTTTTT,CASRPTGFPGELFF
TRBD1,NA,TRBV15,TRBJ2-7,TGTGCCACCAGCAGCGTGGGGGGGACAGGGGAACAACTGCCCAACTACGAGCAGTACTTC,CATSSVGGTGEQLPNYEQYF
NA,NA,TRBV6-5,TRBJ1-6,TGTGCCAGCACCTACGGGGTGCATAATTCACCCCTCCACTTT,CASTYGVHNSPLHF
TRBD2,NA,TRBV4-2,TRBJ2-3,TGTGCCAGCAGCCAAGGCCCGGGACTAGCGGGGGGGAAAGATACGCAGTATTTT,CASSQGPGLAGGKDTQYF
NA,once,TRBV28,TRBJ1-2,TGTGCCAGCAAAACCACAGGGAACTATGGCTACACCTTC,CASKTTGNYGYTF
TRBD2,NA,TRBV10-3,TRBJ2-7,TGTGCCACCGGTACTAGCGGGGGATACGAGCAGTACTTC,CATGTSGGYEQYF
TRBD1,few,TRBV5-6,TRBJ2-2,TGTGCCAGCAGGCGACAGGGGGCGAGCGGGGAGCTGTTTTTT,CASRRQGASGELFF
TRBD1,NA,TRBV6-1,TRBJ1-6,TGTGCCAGCAGTGGACAGGGGGGGTATTCACCCCTCCACTTT,CASSGQGGYSPLHF
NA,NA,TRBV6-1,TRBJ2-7,TGTGCCAGCGCGCATGGGACATACTACGAGCAGTACTTC,CASAHGTYYEQYF
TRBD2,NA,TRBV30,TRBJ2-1,TGTGCCTGGACGGCGGGGGTGAATGAGCAGTTCTTC,CAWTAGVNEQFF
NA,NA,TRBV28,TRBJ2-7,TGTGCAGCAGTGGGGCTAATGAACTCCTACGAGCAGTACTTC,CAAVGLMNSYEQYF
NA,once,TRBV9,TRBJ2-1,TGTGCCAGCAGCGTAGTCGGGGGCGCCCCCAATGAGCAGTTCTTC,CASSVVGGAPNEQFF
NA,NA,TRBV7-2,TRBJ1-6,TGTGCCAGCAGCTTAGCGACTTCGACGTCCCTCCACTTT,CASSLATSTSLHF
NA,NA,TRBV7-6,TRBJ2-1,TGTGCCAGCAGCTTAAACGGGCCGTACAATGAGCAGTTCTTC,CASSLNGPYNEQFF
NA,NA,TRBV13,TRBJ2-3,TGTGCCAGCAGCTTAGGCGGTACTAGCACAGATACGCAGTATTTT,CASSLGGTSTDTQYF
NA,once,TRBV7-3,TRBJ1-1,TGTGCCAGCAGCTTTTTCGGGAACACTGAAGCTTTCTTT,CASSFFGNTEAFF
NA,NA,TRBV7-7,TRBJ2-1,TGTGCTAGCAGCCCTTATGGACCGCACGATGGGCGCATCTATGAGCAGTTCTTC,CASSPYGPHDGRIYEQFF
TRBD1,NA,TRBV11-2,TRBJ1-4,TGTGCCAGCAGCCCAAACAGGAACAGGGGGGAAAAACTGTTTTTT,CASSPNRNRGEKLFF
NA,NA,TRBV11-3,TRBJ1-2,TGTGCCAGCAGCCATAGAAGCCAAAGGAGGGATGGCTACACCTTC,CASSHRSQRRDGYTF
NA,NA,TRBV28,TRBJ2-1,TGTGCCATTTCCACGGGCGTCGGGATAAATGAGCAGTTCTTC,CAISTGVGINEQFF
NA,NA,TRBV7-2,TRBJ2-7,TGTGCCAGCAGCTTAGTGGGCAGGGGCGAGTACGAGCAGTACTTC,CASSLVGRGEYEQYF
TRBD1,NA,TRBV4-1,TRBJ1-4,TGCGCCAGCAGCCAAAGATTGGGACAGGGTGGGGAAAAACTGTTTTTT,CASSQRLGQGGEKLFF
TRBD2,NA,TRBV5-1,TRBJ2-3,TGCGCCAGCAGCTTGCTAGCGGGGGGGCCAGATACGCAGTATTTT,CASSLLAGGPDTQYF
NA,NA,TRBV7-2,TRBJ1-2,TGTGCCAGCAGCTTAGTGGCAGGGCATGGCTACACCTTC,CASSLVAGHGYTF
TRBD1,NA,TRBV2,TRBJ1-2,TGTGCCAGCAGACTACAGGGGACCTATGGCTACACCTTC,CASRLQGTYGYTF
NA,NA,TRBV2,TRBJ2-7,TGTGCCAGCAGTGAAGTTCTCGGGTCCTACGAGCAGTACTTC,CASSEVLGSYEQYF
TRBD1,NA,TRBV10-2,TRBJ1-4,TGCGCCAGCAGTGAGACCGCTTACTGGACAGGGAAGAGAGAAAAACTGTTTTTT,CASSETAYWTGKREKLFF
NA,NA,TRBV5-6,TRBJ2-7,TGTGCCAGCAGCTTTCGACCGAGCTCCTACGAGCAGTACTTC,CASSFRPSSYEQYF
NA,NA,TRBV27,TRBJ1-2,TGTGCCAGCAGTTTATCATCGGACACGCACTATGGCTACACCTTC,CASSLSSDTHYGYTF
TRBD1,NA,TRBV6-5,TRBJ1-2,TGTGCCAGCAGTCCGACAGGGGCAGACTATGGCTACACCTTC,CASSPTGADYGYTF
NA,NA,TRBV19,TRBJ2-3,TGTGCCAGTAAATCGACAGGAAACACAGATACGCAGTATTTT,CASKSTGNTDTQYF
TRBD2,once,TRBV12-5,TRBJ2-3,TGTGCTAGTGGTTTGGCCCCGGGACTAGCGACAGATACGCAGTATTTT,CASGLAPGLATDTQYF
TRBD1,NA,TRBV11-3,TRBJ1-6,TGTGCCAGCAGCGAACGACAGGGAGTTAATTCACCCCTCCACTTT,CASSERQGVNSPLHF
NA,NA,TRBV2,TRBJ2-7,TGTGCCAGCCAAGCCAATCAGGGGATCTCCTACGAGCAGTACTTC,CASQANQGISYEQYF
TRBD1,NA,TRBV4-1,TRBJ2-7,TGCGCCAGCAGCCATGGACAGGGGGCCTACGAGCAGTACTTC,CASSHGQGAYEQYF
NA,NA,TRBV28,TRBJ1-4,TGTGCCAGCAGTCCCTACGCTATAAAACTGTTTTTT,CASSPYAIKLFF
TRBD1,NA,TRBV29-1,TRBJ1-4,TGCAGCGTCAAACCGTACCCGGGACAGCCCTCTGCAACTAATGAAAAACTGTTTTTT,CSVKPYPGQPSATNEKLFF
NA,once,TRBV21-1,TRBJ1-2,TGTGCCAGCAGCAAAGCGGGAGGAGAGGAAAACCCCTACACCTTC,CASSKAGGEENPYTF